The source of this T cell receptor beta chain is a study of blood T cells in healthy people across ages (dated by TCRdb to between 2015 and 2016). Regarding the study in general: In model experiments, roughly one uniquely barcoded TCR beta cDNA molecule per two T cells was captured by template switching. Age-related changes in TCR beta repertoire diversity were measured in the study by deep sequencing normalized with unique cDNA molecular identifiers. Donors were grouped into four age groups: young (average roughly 17 years), middle-aged (about 38), aged (roughly 62) and long-lived (just over 80). To avoid experimental bias, donors of different ages were distributed randomly across sequencing lanes. Two additional independent replicas of 1 million unique cDNA reads from the same blood draw were analyzed for two donors (one aged 18 to 30 and one aged 80 or older). Paper-wide results and their limitations: A strong correlation was found between observed TCR beta diversity and the percentage of naive T cells measured by flow cytometry. Bulk unsorted PBMC profiling prevented conclusive comparison of naive and antigen-experienced compartments. As age increased, observed TCR beta diversity per million T cells dropped in a roughly linear way, and a significant reduction was already evident by age 40. The long-lived group showed more naive CD4+ T cells, fewer expanded clones and increased TCR diversity than the aged group, suggesting age selection. Donor CMV infection status was unknown, potentially confounding age-related changes in expanded clonotypes. Total diversity estimates from one million sequenced T cells were considered lower bounds and underestimates.

To prepare the library, 5' RACE was applied. For sequencing, an Illumina HiSeq 2500 was employed. The second PCR ran for roughly 7 to 11 cycles and used a J-beta primer mix along with a sample-barcoded 5' primer. Each TCR beta cDNA molecule received a unique molecular identifier from a template-switch 5' adaptor carrying 12 random nucleotides. Each sample yielded at least 3 million CDR3-containing paired-end reads. First-strand cDNA synthesis was performed from all RNA using the Mint cDNA synthesis kit, with priming by a TRBC-specific oligonucleotide. Following uracil-DNA glycosylase treatment, all cDNA underwent a first 18-cycle PCR with the universal primers M1SS and BC2_uni_R. For the original study's pipeline: For normalization, 1 million high-quality reads were randomly selected from each sample, with every read carrying a distinct molecular identifier. Instead of being binned into consensus sequences, reads with shared molecular identifiers were discarded. MiTCR, set to a Q25 quality threshold and the strictest error-elimination algorithm, was used for CDR3 identification, clonotype clustering and error correction. A nonparametric unseen species model with Euler transformation was used to estimate a lower bound on total TCR beta diversity. Using fastp trimming at Q25 and MiXCR clonotype assembly, TCRdb reanalyzed the public sequencing data and kept in-frame beta chains. Rows with a matching CDR3 protein are joined into one entry that keeps the most common DNA and genes. The V and J calls and clone size are TCRdb's, not the authors'. The sample data list hundreds of thousands of distinct CDR3 sequences, and roughly 56% of these were observed just once. Of the sample, roughly 26% falls within the top ten clones.

The donors were some 39 Caucasian individuals from Russia, aged about 6 to 100 years, who were systemically healthy. Roughly 9 milliliters of peripheral blood were drawn from each donor into EDTA-treated Vacutainer tubes. PBMCs were isolated by Ficoll-Paque density-gradient centrifugation, with at least 6 million obtained per sample. Trizol reagent was used to extract total RNA from the PBMCs, yielding at least 5 micrograms per sample. For every donor, an aliquot of PBMCs went through flow cytometry to measure the percentages of naive CD45RAhigh/CD27high T cells. Its CDR3 holds 12 amino acids, cysteine through phenylalanine. The kept DNA is CDR3 alone, 36 bases in frame from the first base. Per the germline V gene (reference sequence), DFQATT is the CDR1 and SNEGSKA is the CDR2. For this chain, trimming is 4 bases at the V end and 3 bases at the J end, and the number of junction bases without a gene match is 2.

Points on this clonotype: Its antigen specificity is not known. Base qualities are not recorded, but no much larger clone differs from it by a single base.

The source of this sequence is a man aged 35 to 55 in good health. The rearrangement joined TRBV20-1 to TRBJ1-2, with TRBD1 identical over 7 junction bases. Sequencing was performed on blood. CDR3 protein: CSATGTDYGYTF. The DNA sequence follows: TGCAGTGCTACCGGGACAGACTATGGCTACACCTTC.